The clone carrying this TCR beta chain appeared a single time. These data come from a study of blood T cell repertoires in COVID-19. About the research overall: Samples came from the United States, Italy and Spain, spanning acute and convalescent COVID-19. Sample material is recorded as cDNA or gDNA derived from T cells, B-cell-depleted T cells, or PBMCs.

Per germline, CDR1 MNHEY and CDR2 SMNVEV (reference sequence). The junction had 10 bases not matched to a gene; V was cut back by 5 bases and J by 0 bases. The CDR3 contains 18 residues. Profiling relied on immunoSEQ multiplex PCR, and the TCRdb table lists in-frame clones only, not all of them. This table holds over 200,000 clones, about four fifths found once. Source material: peripheral blood. The clonotype originates from a woman of 80 years or more with COVID-19, enrolled during active disease. The chain combines TRBV27 with TRBJ2-6; 7 positions match TRBD1. CDR3 DNA: TGTGCCAGCAGTACCGACAGGGTTACCCACTCTGGGGCCAACGTCCTGACTTTC. Protein product: CASSTDRVTHSGANVLTF. The entire variable domain, with the rest obtained from reference TRBV27 and TRBJ2-6, is as follows: EAQVTQNPRYLITVTGKKLTVTCSQNMNHEYMSWYRQDPGLGLRQIYYSMNVEVTDKGDVPEGYKVSRKEKRNFPLILESPSPNQTSLYFCASSTDRVTHSGANVLTFGAGSRLTVL.